The 25 T cell receptor beta chains below were found in one sample sequenced in a study of shared clonotypes between healthy human individuals. Only CD45RO-negative cells positively selected for CCR7 counted as naive CD8 cells, so terminally differentiated effector memory CD45RA+ cells were excluded. The assay was immunoSEQ multiplex PCR, and TCRdb's table has in-frame clones only and misses some. This table has about 2.1 million clones, around 95% appearing once. What was sequenced was naive CD8+ T cells from PBMCs. These receptors were collected from a man younger than 35 in good health. Some clones in this sample may be carry-over from other donors' samples.

This chain connects TRBV28 to TRBJ1-1; a weak D match, TRBD1 (6 bases). Germline CDR1 MDHEN, CDR2 SYDVKM. The CDR3 runs 13 residues. The germline V and J ends were trimmed by 7 bases and 7 bases, with 16 bases remaining between them. This CDR3 reads CASTRGGLVEAFF. CDR3 nucleotides: TGTGCCAGCACTAGAGGGGGATTGGTTGAAGCTTTCTTT.

V usage is TRBV28 and J usage is TRBJ2-2; D remains ambiguous. CDR1 is MDHEN, CDR2 SYDVKM, per germline. V lost 6 bases to trimming and J lost 1 base, with 12 bases between them. The CDR3 covers 15 residues. The CDR3 coding sequence is TGTGCCAGCAGGCTGGCGCTACAGAACACCGGGGAGCTGTTTTTT. This translates into CASRLALQNTGELFF.

The chain combines TRBV7-6 with TRBJ2-7, with D tentatively TRBD1 or TRBD2 (7 bases each). Germline V gives CDR1 SGHVS, CDR2 FNYEAQ. Trimming left V 5 bases short and J 4 bases short, with 30 bases between. The CDR3 length is 19 residues. The CDR3 region is CASSARRTGEAGERYEQYF. DNA for the CDR3: TGTGCCAGCAGCGCAAGGAGAACAGGGGAGGCGGGAGAGAGGTACGAGCAGTACTTC.

The genes are TRBV28 and TRBJ1-1; D may be TRBD1 (5 bases). V was trimmed by 2 bases and J by 4 bases, leaving 11 bases between them. The germline gives CDR1 MDHEN, CDR2 SYDVKM. The length of the CDR3 is 14 residues. The CDR3 nucleotides read TGTGCCAGCAGTTTACGGGGCGAGGGCACTGAAGCTTTCTTT. This encodes CASSLRGEGTEAFF. The variable domain in full, with the rest retrieved from reference TRBV28 and TRBJ1-1, is DVKVTQSSRYLVKRTGEKVFLECVQDMDHENMFWYRQDPGLGLRLIYFSYDVKMKEKGDIPEGYSVSREKKERFSLILESASTNQTSMYLCASSLRGEGTEAFFGQGTRLTVV.

The chain carries TRBV6-5 and TRBJ2-7; 8 bases agree with TRBD2. The V gene end was trimmed by 6 bases and the J gene end by 3 bases; junction bases not matched to a gene: 4. The germline gives CDR1 MNHEY, CDR2 SVGAGI. The CDR3 runs 13 residues. The CDR3 DNA follows: TGTGCCAGCAGAGGCGGGAGGCGCTACGAGCAGTACTTC. Translating it yields CASRGGRRYEQYF.

The chain combines TRBV7-2 with TRBJ2-7, with unresolved D. Germline values: CDR1 SGHTA, CDR2 FQGNSA. The CDR3 length is 14 residues. The V gene lost 3 bases and the J gene lost 0 bases, with 9 bases spanning the gap. The CDR3 nucleotides read TGTGCCAGCAGCTTCCGCAAGAGCTCCTACGAGCAGTACTTC. This encodes CASSFRKSSYEQYF.

The rearrangement joins TRBV21-1 to TRBJ1-1. TRBV21-1 is listed as a pseudogene. The CDR3 consists of 15 residues. CDR3 nucleotide sequence: TGTGCCAATCCAGGGACGGGCGGGATGAACACTGAAGCTTTCTTT. It is translated as CANPGTGGMNTEAFF.

The V gene is TRBV2, the J gene TRBJ2-1; 10 bases match TRBD2. Germline CDR1 reads SNHLY; CDR2 reads FYNNEI. There are 17 residues in the CDR3. Losses at the gene ends were 6 bases for V and 9 bases for J; bases not matched to a gene: 17. CDR3 protein: CASRGGQREGLTGEQFF. Written as DNA, the CDR3 is TGTGCCAGCAGGGGGGGCCAGCGGGAGGGCCTCACGGGTGAGCAGTTCTTC.

This clone has a single count. This rearrangement joins TRBV7-9 to TRBJ2-4, with 7 bases lining up with TRBD1. CDR1 is SEHNR, CDR2 FQNEAQ, per germline (reference sequence). The CDR3 length is 16 residues. V trimming: 1 base; J trimming: 0 bases; junction bases outside the gene matches: 3. This chain's CDR3 is CASSLGGQIAKNIQYF. As DNA, the CDR3 is TGTGCCAGCAGCTTAGGGGGACAGATAGCCAAAAACATTCAGTACTTC.

The gene calls are TRBV27 and TRBJ2-2; 14 positions match TRBD2. Trimming removed 4 bases from V and 5 bases from J; junction bases left unmatched: 12. Germline-derived CDR1 and CDR2 are MNHEY and SMNVEV (reference sequence). The CDR3 spans 19 residues. CDR3 DNA: TGTGCCAGCAGTTCCCTACCCCATCGACTAGCGGGAGGGACCGGGGAGCTGTTTTTT. Residues: CASSSLPHRLAGGTGELFF.

This clone was seen once. V is TRBV4-1 and J is TRBJ1-5; D gene ambiguous. The germline CDR1 and CDR2 sequences are MGHRA and YSYEKL. V gave up 0 bases and J gave up 0 bases, with 27 bases separating them. The CDR3 extends over 22 amino acids. CDR3 DNA: TGCGCCAGCAGCCAAGACGGTAGGAGCCACTATGACCTCCGATATAGCAATCAGCCCCAGCATTTT. It yields the protein CASSQDGRSHYDLRYSNQPQHF.

This clone was seen a single time. Here the CDR3 reads CASSLDRPTGELFF. The CDR3 DNA sequence: TGTGCCAGCTCCCTGGACAGACCAACCGGGGAGCTGTTTTTT. This chain connects TRBV9 to TRBJ2-2; D perhaps matches TRBD1 (6 bases). CDR3 length: 14 amino acids. The V and J ends lost 7 bases and 5 bases respectively, with 15 bases between them. Germline V CDR1 and CDR2: SGDLS, YYNGEE.

This chain connects TRBV7-8 to TRBJ2-3; maybe TRBD2 (6 bases). Germline CDR1 and CDR2: SGHVS and FQNEAQ. Between the trimmed V and J ends, which lost 5 bases and 0 bases, there was a span of 9 bases. The CDR3 has 14 amino acids. Written as DNA, the CDR3 is TGTGCCAGCAGCGGGGAGGATAGCACAGATACGCAGTATTTT. Protein: CASSGEDSTDTQYF.

The chain has TRBV7-6 and TRBJ2-1, with 8 bases that match TRBD2. Unmatched junction bases numbered 9, after V lost 1 base and J lost 10 bases. Germline assignment: CDR1 SGHVS and CDR2 FNYEAQ. This CDR3 has 15 amino acids. The CDR3 is CASSLEAGGRGEQFF. Here the CDR3 DNA reads TGTGCCAGCAGCTTAGAGGCGGGAGGCCGTGGGGAGCAGTTCTTC.

This chain joins TRBV4-1 and TRBJ2-7, with 12 bases matching TRBD2. The CDR3 is 15 amino acids. The junction had 7 bases not matched to a gene; V was cut back by 5 bases and J by 5 bases. The germline gives CDR1 MGHRA, CDR2 YSYEKL. This chain's CDR3 is CASSDPGLAGHEQYF. The CDR3 coding sequence is TGCGCCAGCAGCGACCCGGGACTAGCGGGCCACGAGCAGTACTTC.

The chain couples TRBV28 to TRBJ1-1; D uncertain. This CDR3 contains 13 residues. Trimming shortened V by 6 bases and J by 6 bases, and 14 bases separated the two germline ends. Germline CDR1 reads MDHEN; CDR2 reads SYDVKM. In DNA form, the CDR3 reads TGTGCCAGCAGCCCCAGGCCCACCCCTGAAGCTTTCTTT. Protein: CASSPRPTPEAFF.

This clone was detected once. The genes are TRBV4-1 and TRBJ2-7; D perhaps matches TRBD1 (5 bases). Trimming cost V 1 base and J 5 bases, with 9 bases left between them. Germline values: CDR1 MGHRA, CDR2 YSYEKL. The CDR3 extends over 13 amino acids. The CDR3 region has the DNA TGCGCCAGCAGCCAAGTGGGGCAGGACGAGCAGTACTTC. Encoded protein: CASSQVGQDEQYF.

J is TRBJ1-2 and V is TRBV29-1, with D possibly being TRBD1 (5 bases). Between the trimmed V and J ends, which lost 6 bases and 7 bases, there was a span of 15 bases. Germline V lookup: CDR1 SQVTM, CDR2 ANQGSEA. The CDR3 is 12 amino acids. This CDR3 reads CSVGEVGPGYTF. The CDR3 DNA is TGCAGCGTGGGGGAAGTGGGCCCTGGCTACACCTTC.

This chain uses TRBV7-2 with TRBJ2-7; D is undetermined. The CDR3 contains 15 residues. Trimming removed 5 bases from V and 0 bases from J, with 14 bases in between. Germline V CDR1 and CDR2: SGHTA, FQGNSA. CDR3 DNA sequence: TGTGCCAGCAGCAGGAAACCGGAGAGCTCCTACGAGCAGTACTTC. This codes for CASSRKPESSYEQYF.

The chain uses TRBV27 and TRBJ2-7; 9 nucleotides match TRBD2. CDR1 is MNHEY and CDR2 is SMNVEV in the germline V gene (reference sequence). V was pared by 3 bases and J by 2 bases, with 5 bases of the junction left unmatched. The CDR3 spans 15 residues. The CDR3 spells CASSFSGSTTYEQYF. For the CDR3, the DNA is TGTGCCAGCAGTTTTAGCGGGAGTACTACCTACGAGCAGTACTTC.

The chain links TRBV27 to TRBJ1-5; perhaps TRBD1 as D (5 bases). The CDR3 length is 16 residues. V lost 0 bases, J lost 7 bases, and 16 bases lay in between. The germline CDR1 and CDR2 sequences are MNHEY and SMNVEV (reference sequence). The CDR3: CASSLSGRGVFQPQHF. For the CDR3, the DNA is TGTGCCAGCAGTTTATCGGGACGGGGGGTGTTCCAGCCCCAGCATTTT.

The chain is built from TRBV29-1 and TRBJ2-7; 8 nucleotides agree with TRBD1. With 1 base clipped from V and 6 bases from J, the junction kept 14 bases outside the gene matches. Germline assignment: CDR1 SQVTM and CDR2 ANQGSEA. CDR3 size: 16 residues. In DNA, the CDR3 is TGCAGCGTTGAAGTAGCCCTCCAGGGGGCAACGGGCGAGCAGTACTTC. It specifies CSVEVALQGATGEQYF.

The V gene is TRBV7-9, the J gene TRBJ2-3, with D uncertain. The germline gives CDR1 SEHNR, CDR2 FQNEAQ (reference sequence). The CDR3 totals 14 residues. V lost 4 bases and J 4 bases, leaving 12 bases between the germline ends. The CDR3 spells CASSSPRRSDTQYF. CDR3 DNA: TGTGCCAGCAGCTCACCGAGACGATCAGATACGCAGTATTTT.

J is TRBJ2-3 and V is TRBV6-5; 11 positions agree with TRBD2. CDR3 size: 15 residues. V gave up 7 bases and J gave up 0 bases; unmatched junction bases: 3. The germline V gene encodes CDR1 MNHEY and CDR2 SVGAGI. The CDR3 bases are TGTGCCAGCACCCGACTAGCGGGAAGCACAGATACGCAGTATTTT. Its protein product is CASTRLAGSTDTQYF.

The chain joins TRBV27 to TRBJ2-7, with a possible D match to TRBD2 (5 bases). Trimming took off 7 bases at V and 2 bases at J, with 12 bases between the two ends. Germline values: CDR1 MNHEY, CDR2 SMNVEV (reference sequence). This CDR3 contains 13 residues. CDR3 residues: CASKGSATYEQYF. CDR3 DNA: TGTGCCAGCAAGGGTAGCGCGACCTACGAGCAGTACTTC.